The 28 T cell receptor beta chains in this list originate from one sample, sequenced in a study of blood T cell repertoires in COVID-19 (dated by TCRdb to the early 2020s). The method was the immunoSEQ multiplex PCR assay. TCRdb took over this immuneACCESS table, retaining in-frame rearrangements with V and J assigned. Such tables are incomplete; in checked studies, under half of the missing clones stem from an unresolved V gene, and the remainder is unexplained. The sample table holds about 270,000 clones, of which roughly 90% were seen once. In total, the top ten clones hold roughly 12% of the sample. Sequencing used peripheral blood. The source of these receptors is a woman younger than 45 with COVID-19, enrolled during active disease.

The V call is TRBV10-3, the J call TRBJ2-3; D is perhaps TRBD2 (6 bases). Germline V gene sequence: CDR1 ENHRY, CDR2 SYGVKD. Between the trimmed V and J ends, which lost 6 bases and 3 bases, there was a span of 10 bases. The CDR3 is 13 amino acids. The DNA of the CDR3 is TGTGCCATCAGAGTGGGGGGTACAGATACGCAGTATTTT. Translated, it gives CAIRVGGTDTQYF.

The chain's CDR3 is CASGPLRGDFYEQYF. CDR3 nucleotide sequence: TGTGCTAGTGGCCCTTTGAGAGGGGACTTCTACGAGCAGTACTTC. J is TRBJ2-7 and V is TRBV12-5; tentatively, D is TRBD2 (6 bases). Germline V CDR1 and CDR2: LGHNT, FRNRAP. The V gene lost 6 bases and the J gene lost 3 bases, with 18 bases spanning the gap. The CDR3 extends over 15 amino acids.

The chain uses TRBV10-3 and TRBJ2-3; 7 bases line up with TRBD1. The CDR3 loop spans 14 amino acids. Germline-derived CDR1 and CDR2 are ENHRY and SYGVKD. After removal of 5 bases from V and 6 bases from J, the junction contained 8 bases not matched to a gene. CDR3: CAISRAEQGDTQYF. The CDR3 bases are TGTGCCATCAGTCGGGCAGAACAGGGGGATACGCAGTATTTT.

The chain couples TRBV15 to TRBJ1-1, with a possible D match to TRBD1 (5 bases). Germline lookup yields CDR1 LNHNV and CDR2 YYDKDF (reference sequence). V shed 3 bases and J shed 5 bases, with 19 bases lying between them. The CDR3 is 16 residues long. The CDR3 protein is CATSRGGVEGWTEAFF. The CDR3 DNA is TGTGCCACCAGCAGGGGGGGAGTCGAGGGGTGGACTGAAGCTTTCTTT. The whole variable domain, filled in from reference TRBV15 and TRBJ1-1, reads DAMVIQNPRYQVTQFGKPVTLSCSQTLNHNVMYWYQQKSSQAPKLLFHYYDKDFNNEADTPDNFQSRRPNTSFCFLDIRSPGLGDTAMYLCATSRGGVEGWTEAFFGQGTRLTVV.

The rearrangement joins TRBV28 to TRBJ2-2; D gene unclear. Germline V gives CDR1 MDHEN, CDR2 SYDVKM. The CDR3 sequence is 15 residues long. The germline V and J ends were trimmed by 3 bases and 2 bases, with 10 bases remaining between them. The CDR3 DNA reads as TGTGCCAGCAGTTTGAGACACCCCAACACCGGGGAGCTGTTTTTT. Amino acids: CASSLRHPNTGELFF.

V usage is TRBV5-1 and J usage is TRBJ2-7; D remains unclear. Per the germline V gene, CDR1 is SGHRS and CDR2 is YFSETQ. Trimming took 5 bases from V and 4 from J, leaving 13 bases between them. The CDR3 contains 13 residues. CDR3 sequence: CASRVINEYEQYF. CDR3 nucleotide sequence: TGCGCCAGCAGAGTGATCAACGAGTACGAGCAGTACTTC. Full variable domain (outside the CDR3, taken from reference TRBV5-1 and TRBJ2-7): KAGVTQTPRYLIKTRGQQVTLSCSPISGHRSVSWYQQTPGQGLQFLFEYFSETQRNKGNFPGRFSGRQFSNSRSEMNVSTLELGDSALYLCASRVINEYEQYFGPGTRLTVT.

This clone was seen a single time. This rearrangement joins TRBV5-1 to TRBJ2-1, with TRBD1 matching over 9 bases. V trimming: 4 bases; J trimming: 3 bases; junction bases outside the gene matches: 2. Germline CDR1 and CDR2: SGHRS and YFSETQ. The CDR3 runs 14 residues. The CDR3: CASSGDRVYNEQFF. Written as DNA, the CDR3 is TGCGCCAGCAGCGGGGACAGGGTCTACAATGAGCAGTTCTTC.

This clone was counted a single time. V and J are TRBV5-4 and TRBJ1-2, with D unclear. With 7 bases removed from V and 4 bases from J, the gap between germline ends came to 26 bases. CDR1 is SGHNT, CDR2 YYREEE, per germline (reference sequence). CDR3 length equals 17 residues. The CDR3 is CASGLAGRPSLGYGYTF. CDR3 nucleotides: TGTGCCAGCGGACTGGCGGGTCGTCCTTCTCTTGGCTATGGCTACACCTTC.

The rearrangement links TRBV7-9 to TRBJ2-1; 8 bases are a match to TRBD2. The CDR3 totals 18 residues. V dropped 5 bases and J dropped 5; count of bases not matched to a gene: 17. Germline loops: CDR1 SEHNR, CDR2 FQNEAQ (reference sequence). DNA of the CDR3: TGTGCCAGCAGCCCTCGGGTTGCGGGGGGCTTAAGACACAATGAGCAGTTCTTC. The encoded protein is CASSPRVAGGLRHNEQFF.

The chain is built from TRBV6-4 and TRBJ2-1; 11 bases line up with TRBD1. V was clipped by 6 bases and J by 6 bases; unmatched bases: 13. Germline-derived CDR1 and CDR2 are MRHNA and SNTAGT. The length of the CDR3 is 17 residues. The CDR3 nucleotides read TGTGCCAGCAGCCGGACAGGGGGCGGGTATTCCGGCAATGAGCAGTTCTTC. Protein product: CASSRTGGGYSGNEQFF.

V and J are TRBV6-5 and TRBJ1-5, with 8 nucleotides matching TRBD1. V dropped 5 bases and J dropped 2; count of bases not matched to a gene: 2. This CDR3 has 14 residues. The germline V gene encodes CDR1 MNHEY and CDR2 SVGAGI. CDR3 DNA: TGTGCCAGCAGTCACAGGGGGGGCAATCAGCCCCAGCATTTT. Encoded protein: CASSHRGGNQPQHF.

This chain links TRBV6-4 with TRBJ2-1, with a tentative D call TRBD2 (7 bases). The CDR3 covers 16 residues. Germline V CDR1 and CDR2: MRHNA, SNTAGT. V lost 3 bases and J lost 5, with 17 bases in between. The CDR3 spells CASSERAGAGHNEQFF. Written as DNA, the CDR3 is TGTGCCAGCAGTGAGAGGGCGGGGGCCGGACACAATGAGCAGTTCTTC.

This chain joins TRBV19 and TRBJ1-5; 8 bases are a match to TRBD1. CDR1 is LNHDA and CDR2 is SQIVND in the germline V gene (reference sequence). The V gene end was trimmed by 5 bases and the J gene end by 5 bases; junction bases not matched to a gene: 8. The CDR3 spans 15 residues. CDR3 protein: CASSPRTGFDQPQHF. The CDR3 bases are TGTGCCAGTAGTCCCCGGACAGGGTTCGATCAGCCCCAGCATTTT.

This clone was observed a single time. The CDR3 protein is CASSLGPGGFQETQYF. The CDR3, as DNA: TGCGCCAGCAGCTTGGGGCCTGGGGGCTTCCAGGAGACCCAGTACTTC. The chain has TRBV5-1 and TRBJ2-5, with D perhaps matching TRBD1 (6 bases). This CDR3 spans 16 amino acids. The ends were cut back, 0 bases at V and 5 bases at J, with 17 bases in the middle. Per germline, CDR1 SGHRS and CDR2 YFSETQ.

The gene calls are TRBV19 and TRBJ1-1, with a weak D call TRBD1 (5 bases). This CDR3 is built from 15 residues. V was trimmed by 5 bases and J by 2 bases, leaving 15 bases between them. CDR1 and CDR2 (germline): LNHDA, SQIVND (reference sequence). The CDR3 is CASSRRGGGNTEAFF. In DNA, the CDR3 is TGTGCCAGTAGTCGCCGCGGGGGTGGCAACACTGAAGCTTTCTTT.

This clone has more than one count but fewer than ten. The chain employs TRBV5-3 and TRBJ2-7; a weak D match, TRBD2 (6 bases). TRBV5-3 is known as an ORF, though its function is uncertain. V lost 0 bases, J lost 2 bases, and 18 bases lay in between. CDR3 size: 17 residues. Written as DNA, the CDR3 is TGTGCCAGAAGCTTGGCGACCCGCCGGGAGAGGCCCTACGAGCAGTACTTC. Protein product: CARSLATRRERPYEQYF.

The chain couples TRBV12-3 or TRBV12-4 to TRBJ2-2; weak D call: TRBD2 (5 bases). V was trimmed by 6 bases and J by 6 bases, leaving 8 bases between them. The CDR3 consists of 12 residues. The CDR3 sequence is CASRRESGELFF. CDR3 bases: TGTGCCAGCAGAAGGGAGTCCGGGGAGCTGTTTTTT.

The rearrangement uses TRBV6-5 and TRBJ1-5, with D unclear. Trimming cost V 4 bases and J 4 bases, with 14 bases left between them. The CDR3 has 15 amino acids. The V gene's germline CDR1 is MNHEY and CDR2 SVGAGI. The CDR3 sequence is CASSSVWGGNQPQHF. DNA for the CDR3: TGTGCCAGCAGTTCGGTATGGGGAGGAAATCAGCCCCAGCATTTT.

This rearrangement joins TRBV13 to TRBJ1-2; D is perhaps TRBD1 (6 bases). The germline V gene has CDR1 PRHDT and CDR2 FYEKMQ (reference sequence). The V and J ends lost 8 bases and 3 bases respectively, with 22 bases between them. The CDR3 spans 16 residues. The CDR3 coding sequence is TGTGCCAGCTCTATTGGGGATACGGGACAACACTATGGCTACACCTTC. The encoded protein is CASSIGDTGQHYGYTF.

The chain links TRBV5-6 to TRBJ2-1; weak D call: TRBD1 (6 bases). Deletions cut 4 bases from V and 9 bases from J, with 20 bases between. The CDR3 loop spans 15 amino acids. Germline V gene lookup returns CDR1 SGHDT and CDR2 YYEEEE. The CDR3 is CASSIGQRYGLEQFF. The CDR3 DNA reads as TGTGCCAGCAGCATAGGACAGCGGTACGGTCTTGAGCAGTTCTTC.

CDR3 in DNA: TGTGCCAGCTCACCCAGTTCGGGGTACAATCAGCCCCAGCATTTT. Translated: CASSPSSGYNQPQHF. The V and J genes are TRBV18 and TRBJ1-5; D is unresolved. This CDR3 region has 15 residues. Germline V gene lookup returns CDR1 KGHSH and CDR2 LQKENI. The V end lost 3 bases, the J end lost 3 bases, and 12 bases lay between the germline ends.

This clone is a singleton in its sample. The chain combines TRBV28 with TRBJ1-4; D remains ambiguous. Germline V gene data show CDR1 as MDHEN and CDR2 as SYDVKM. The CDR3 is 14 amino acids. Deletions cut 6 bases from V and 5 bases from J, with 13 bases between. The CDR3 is CASSPVFSNEKLFF. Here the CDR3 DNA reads TGTGCCAGCAGCCCGGTATTTTCCAATGAAAAACTGTTTTTT.

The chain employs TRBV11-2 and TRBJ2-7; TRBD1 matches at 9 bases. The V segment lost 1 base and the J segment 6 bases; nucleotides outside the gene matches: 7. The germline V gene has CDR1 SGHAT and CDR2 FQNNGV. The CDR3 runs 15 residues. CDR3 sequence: CASSLGTGDFGEQYF. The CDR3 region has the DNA TGTGCCAGCAGCTTAGGGACAGGGGACTTTGGCGAGCAGTACTTC.

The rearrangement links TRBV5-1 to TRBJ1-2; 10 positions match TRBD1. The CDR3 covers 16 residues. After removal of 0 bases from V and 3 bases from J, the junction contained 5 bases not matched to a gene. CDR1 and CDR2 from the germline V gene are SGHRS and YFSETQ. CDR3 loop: CASSLEATGGYYGYTF. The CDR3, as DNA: TGCGCCAGCAGCTTGGAAGCGACAGGGGGCTACTATGGCTACACCTTC.

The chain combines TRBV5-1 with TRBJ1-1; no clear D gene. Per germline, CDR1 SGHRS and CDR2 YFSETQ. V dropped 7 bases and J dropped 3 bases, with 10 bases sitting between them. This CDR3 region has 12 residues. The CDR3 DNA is TGCGCCAGCGGGATGGGAGACACTGAAGCTTTCTTT. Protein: CASGMGDTEAFF.

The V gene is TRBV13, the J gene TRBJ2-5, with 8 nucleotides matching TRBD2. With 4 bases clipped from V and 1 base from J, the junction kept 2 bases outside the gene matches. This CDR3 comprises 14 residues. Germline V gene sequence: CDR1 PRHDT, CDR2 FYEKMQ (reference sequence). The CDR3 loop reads CASSSSGGQETQYF. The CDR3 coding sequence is TGTGCCAGCAGCTCAAGCGGGGGCCAAGAGACCCAGTACTTC.

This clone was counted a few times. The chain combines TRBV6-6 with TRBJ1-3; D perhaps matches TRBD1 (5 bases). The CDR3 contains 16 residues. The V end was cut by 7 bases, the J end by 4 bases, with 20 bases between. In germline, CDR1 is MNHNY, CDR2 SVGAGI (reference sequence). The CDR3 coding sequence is TGTGCCAGCACCTCCCTTGGGCGGGGCGCCGGAAACACCATATATTTT. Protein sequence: CASTSLGRGAGNTIYF.

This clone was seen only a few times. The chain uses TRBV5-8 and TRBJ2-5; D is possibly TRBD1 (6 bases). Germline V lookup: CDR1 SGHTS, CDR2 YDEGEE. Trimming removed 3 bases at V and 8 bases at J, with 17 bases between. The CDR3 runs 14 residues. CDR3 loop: CASSSSTGITTQYF. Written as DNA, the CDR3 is TGTGCCAGCAGCTCATCTACAGGGATAACAACCCAGTACTTC.